A selection of T cell receptor beta chains follows, all from one sample in a study of blood T cells in healthy people across ages. TCRdb processed the 5' RACE reads anew with MiXCR; each CDR3 protein has one entry. The sample shows under 2,000,000 distinct CDR3 sequences, about 50% of them seen only once. The sequenced sample was blood. These receptor sequences come from a middle-aged woman in good health. CDR3s include the opening cysteine and the closing phenylalanine or tryptophan. A D gene is named only where the DNA matches it firmly. A clone size is listed for some rows: how often the clone was seen (once, few, many), or a class if it is expanded.

TRBV7-4,TRBJ2-5,few,TRBD2,17,CASSSGLAGGLQETQYF,TGTGCCAGCAGCTCCGGACTAGCGGGGGGCCTCCAAGAGACCCAGTACTTC
TRBV5-6,TRBJ2-5,.,TRBD2,16,CASSLSSGGHQETQYF,TGTGCCAGCAGCCTCTCTAGCGGGGGACACCAAGAGACCCAGTACTTC
TRBV20-1,TRBJ2-4,.,.,16,CSARDSNRAAKNIQYF,TGCAGTGCTAGAGATTCTAACAGGGCAGCCAAAAACATTCAGTACTTC
TRBV6-2/TRBV6-3,TRBJ2-7,.,TRBD1,14,CASSYEDRGYEQYF,TGTGCCAGCAGTTACGAGGACAGGGGATACGAGCAGTACTTC
TRBV4-1,TRBJ2-1,few,TRBD2,18,CASSLGRTSGGRYNEQFF,TGCGCCAGCAGCCTAGGTCGGACTAGCGGGGGCCGCTACAATGAGCAGTTCTTC
TRBV12-3/TRBV12-4,TRBJ2-5,few,.,12,CASSIREETQYF,TGTGCCAGCAGTATTAGGGAAGAGACCCAGTACTTC
TRBV20-1,TRBJ1-1,once,TRBD1,14,CSAQRDRGLTEAFF,TGCAGTGCTCAGCGGGACAGGGGTCTCACTGAAGCTTTCTTT
TRBV10-3,TRBJ2-3,.,.,14,CAIQASGQEHTQYF,TGTGCCATCCAGGCTAGCGGACAGGAACATACGCAGTATTTT
TRBV12-3/TRBV12-4,TRBJ2-5,.,TRBD1,15,CASRSDRGLQETQYF,TGTGCCAGCAGATCGGACAGGGGATTACAAGAGACCCAGTACTTC
TRBV10-3,TRBJ2-3,few,TRBD2,16,CATGTLAGASTDTQYF,TGTGCCACCGGAACACTAGCGGGGGCCTCCACAGATACGCAGTATTTT
TRBV25-1,TRBJ2-7,few,.,17,CASSEPDATGRPYEQYF,TGTGCCAGCAGTGAGCCTGATGCAACAGGGAGGCCCTACGAGCAGTACTTC
TRBV5-1,TRBJ2-3,.,TRBD2,16,CASSRQTSGETDTQYF,TGCGCCAGCAGCAGGCAGACTAGCGGGGAGACGGATACGCAGTATTTT
TRBV20-1,TRBJ1-1,.,.,13,CSARVFYDTEAFF,TGCAGTGCTAGAGTTTTCTACGACACTGAAGCTTTCTTT
TRBV10-3,TRBJ1-6,few,.,16,CAISRSSSSYNSPLHF,TGTGCCATCAGCAGGAGCTCGAGCTCCTATAATTCACCCCTCCACTTT
TRBV28,TRBJ2-6,many,.,17,CASSLWTGFSGANVLTF,TGTGCCAGCAGTTTATGGACGGGCTTCTCTGGGGCCAACGTCCTGACTTTC
TRBV29-1,TRBJ2-1,.,TRBD2,12,CRVSGGAYEQFF,TGCAGGGTCAGCGGGGGGGCCTATGAGCAGTTCTTC
TRBV9,TRBJ2-3,few,.,15,CASSVGIAETDTQYF,TGTGCCAGCAGCGTCGGCATAGCTGAGACAGATACGCAGTATTTT
TRBV4-3,TRBJ2-1,few,TRBD2,15,CASSPQLAGGPEQFF,TGCGCCAGCAGCCCGCAACTAGCGGGGGGACCTGAGCAGTTCTTC
TRBV11-1,TRBJ2-5,.,TRBD2,17,CASSLLTTSGNQETQYF,TGTGCCAGCAGCTTACTGACGACTAGCGGTAACCAAGAGACCCAGTACTTC
TRBV21-1,TRBJ1-5,.,.,15,CASSNPPDSNQPQHF,TGTGCCAGCAGCAACCCCCCAGATAGCAATCAGCCCCAGCATTTT
TRBV2,TRBJ2-3,.,.,12,CASRRDPDTQYF,TGTGCCAGCCGACGGGACCCAGATACGCAGTATTTT
TRBV29-1,TRBJ2-1,few,TRBD2,15,CSAYPQRGSYNEQFF,TGCAGCGCCTACCCCCAGCGGGGCTCCTACAATGAGCAGTTCTTC